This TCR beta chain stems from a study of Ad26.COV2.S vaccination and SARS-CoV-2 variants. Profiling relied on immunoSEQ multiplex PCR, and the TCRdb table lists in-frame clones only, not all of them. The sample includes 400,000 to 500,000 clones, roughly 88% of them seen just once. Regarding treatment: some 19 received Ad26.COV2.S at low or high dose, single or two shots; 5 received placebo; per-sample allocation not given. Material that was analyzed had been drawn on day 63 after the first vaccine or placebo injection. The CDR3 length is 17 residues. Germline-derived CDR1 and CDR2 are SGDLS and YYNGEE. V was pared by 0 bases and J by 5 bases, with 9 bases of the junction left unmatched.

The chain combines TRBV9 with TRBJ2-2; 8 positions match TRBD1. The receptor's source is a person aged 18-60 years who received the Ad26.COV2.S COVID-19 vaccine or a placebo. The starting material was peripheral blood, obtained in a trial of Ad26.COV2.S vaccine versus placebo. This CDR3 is CASSVDSLGDRTGELFF. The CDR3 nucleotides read TGTGCCAGCAGCGTAGATTCTTTGGGGGACAGGACCGGGGAGCTGTTTTTT. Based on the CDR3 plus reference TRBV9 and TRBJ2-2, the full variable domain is DSGVTQTPKHLITATGQRVTLRCSPRSGDLSVYWYQQSLDQGLQFLIQYYNGEERAKGNILERFSAQQFPDLHSELNLSSLELGDSALYFCASSVDSLGDRTGELFFGEGSRLTVL.